Listed here is a single TCR beta chain. Its antigen remains unknown. Germline lookup yields CDR1 MNHNS and CDR2 SASEGT. There are 14 residues in the CDR3. J was trimmed by 5 bases and V by 7 bases; bases with no gene match: 9. Tagging with unique molecular identifiers was applied to individual cDNA molecules. TCRdb independently ran MiXCR on the 5' RACE reads; one entry per CDR3 protein. The table has approximately 50,000 distinct CDR3 sequences, roughly an eighth seen once. The data stem from a study of early T cells in non-severe SARS-CoV-2 infection. For the study at large: Bulk RNA from unsorted whole blood was sequenced; chains were unpaired. Findings and limits, study-wide: There was a bias toward anti-spike CD8 responses in VDJdb matching, which missed private and CD4 specificities.

The TCR comes from an adult who was a healthcare worker with PCR-confirmed SARS-CoV-2 infection or an uninfected control (not recorded which). This chain uses TRBV6-1 with TRBJ2-7, with TRBD1 matching over 9 bases. The sequenced sample consisted of whole blood. The CDR3, as DNA: TGTGCCAGCAATCACGGACAGGGGTCGGACGAGCAGTACTTC. Translating it yields CASNHGQGSDEQYF.